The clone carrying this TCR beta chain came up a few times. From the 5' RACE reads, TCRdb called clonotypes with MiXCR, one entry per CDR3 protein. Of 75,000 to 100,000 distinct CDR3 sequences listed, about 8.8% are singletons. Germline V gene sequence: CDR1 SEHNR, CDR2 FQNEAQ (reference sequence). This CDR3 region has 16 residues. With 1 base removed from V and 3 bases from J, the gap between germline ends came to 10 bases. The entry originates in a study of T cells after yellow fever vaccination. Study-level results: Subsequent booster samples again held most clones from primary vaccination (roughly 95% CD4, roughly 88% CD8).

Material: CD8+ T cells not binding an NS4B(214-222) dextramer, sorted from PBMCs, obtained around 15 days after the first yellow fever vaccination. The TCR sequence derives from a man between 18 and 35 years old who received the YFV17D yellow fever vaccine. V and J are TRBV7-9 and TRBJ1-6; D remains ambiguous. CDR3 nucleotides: TGTGCCAGCAGCTTAGTTGGAAACGTCTATAATTCACCCCTCCACTTT. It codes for CASSLVGNVYNSPLHF.